This TCR beta chain was sequenced during a study of early T cells in non-severe SARS-CoV-2 infection. Background on the study: Sequencing of bulk RNA from unsorted whole blood was done, without chain pairing.

Study-level points and caveats: Missing private and CD4 specificities, VDJdb matching favored anti-spike CD8 responses.

For this clonotype: Its antigen is unidentified.

Individual cDNA molecules were tagged with unique molecular identifiers. TCRdb itself ran the 5' RACE reads through MiXCR, one entry per CDR3 protein. The table has about 64,000 distinct CDR3 sequences, approximately 10% seen once. The CDR3 has 14 amino acids. The V gene end was trimmed by 3 bases and the J gene end by 8 bases; junction bases not matched to a gene: 7. Germline CDR1 is LGHNA and CDR2 is YSLEER. The sequence derives from an adult who was a healthcare worker with PCR-confirmed SARS-CoV-2 infection or an uninfected control (not recorded which). Here the sequenced sample was whole blood, taken at baseline. V and J are TRBV4-3 and TRBJ1-2; TRBD1 matches 9 bases. The CDR3 region is CASSHAGQGGGYTF. Written as DNA, the CDR3 is TGCGCCAGCAGCCACGCGGGACAGGGAGGCGGCTACACCTTC.